These 15 T cell receptor beta chains originate from one sample sequenced in a study of blood T cell repertoires in COVID-19. Sequenced by immunoSEQ multiplex PCR; TCRdb stores in-frame clones only, minus some. The top ten clones hold 10% to 15% of a sample with 150,000 to 200,000 clones, approximately 82% of them seen once. Sequenced input: peripheral blood. These TCRs come from a man in his 70s who had recovered from COVID-19.

The chain is built from TRBV5-5 and TRBJ1-5, with TRBD1 matching 7 bases. V was clipped by 1 base and J by 2 bases; unmatched bases: 3. The CDR3 covers 15 residues. Germline assignment: CDR1 SGHKS and CDR2 YYEKEE (reference sequence). CDR3 in amino acids: CASSLQGGGNQPQHF. DNA of the CDR3: TGTGCCAGCAGCTTGCAGGGGGGCGGCAATCAGCCCCAGCATTTT.

CDR3 region: CSAEQGLGAFF. DNA of the CDR3: TGCAGTGCGGAACAGGGCTTGGGTGCTTTCTTT. The genes are TRBV20-1 and TRBJ1-1; tentative D call: TRBD1 (6 bases). Trimming pared 6 bases from V and 11 bases from J, leaving 16 bases between. This CDR3 is 11 amino acids long. Germline-derived CDR1 and CDR2 are DFQATT and SNEGSKA (reference sequence).

The rearrangement uses TRBV7-6 and TRBJ2-2, with a possible D match to TRBD2 (5 bases). Trimming pared 6 bases from V and 2 bases from J, leaving 16 bases between. Germline V gives CDR1 SGHVS, CDR2 FNYEAQ. The CDR3 spans 16 residues. CDR3 nucleotide sequence: TGTGCCAGCAGGAAAATGGGCGGGCCAAACACCGGGGAGCTGTTTTTT. This sequence encodes CASRKMGGPNTGELFF.

This rearrangement joins TRBV6-5 to TRBJ2-7; 7 positions agree with TRBD2. V shed 5 bases and J 6 bases; nucleotides not matched to a gene: 10. The CDR3 runs to 14 residues. Germline assignment: CDR1 MNHEY and CDR2 SVGAGI. Here the CDR3 reads CASSPGTNPGEQYF. DNA of the CDR3: TGTGCCAGCAGTCCCGGGACTAACCCGGGCGAGCAGTACTTC.

The V gene is TRBV5-6, the J gene TRBJ2-7; D is perhaps TRBD1 (6 bases). Germline CDR1 SGHDT, CDR2 YYEEEE. Deletions cut 3 bases from V and 4 bases from J, with 20 bases between. The CDR3 covers 16 residues. CDR3: CASSSPSRTAPYEQYF. In nucleotides, the CDR3 is TGTGCCAGCAGCTCACCTTCGAGGACAGCGCCGTACGAGCAGTACTTC.

V is TRBV9 and J is TRBJ2-5, with 8 bases lining up with TRBD2. J gave up 9 bases and V 0 bases, and 13 bases lay outside the gene matches. This CDR3 has 16 amino acids. In germline, CDR1 is SGDLS, CDR2 YYNGEE. CDR3 sequence (DNA): TGTGCCAGCAGCGTAGCTGGTAGCGGGGACCTCGGGGCCCAGTACTTC. This codes for CASSVAGSGDLGAQYF.

The J gene is TRBJ1-6, the V gene TRBV18; D is possibly TRBD1 (5 bases). CDR3 length: 18 amino acids. V shed 3 bases and J shed 0 bases, with 15 bases lying between them. The germline gives CDR1 KGHSH, CDR2 LQKENI. The CDR3 nucleotides read TGTGCCAGCTCACCGCAGGGTTCTGTAAGCTCCTATAATTCACCCCTCCACTTT. As protein: CASSPQGSVSSYNSPLHF.

The chain is built from TRBV10-1 and TRBJ2-7, with D tentatively TRBD1 (6 bases). The CDR3 consists of 12 residues. The germline gives CDR1 WNHNN, CDR2 SYGVQD (reference sequence). V lost 2 bases to trimming and J lost 5 bases, with 7 bases between them. In DNA, the CDR3 is TGCGCCAGCAGTGAGAACAGGGACGAGCAGTACTTC. Its protein product is CASSENRDEQYF.

The chain links TRBV6-5 to TRBJ2-1; TRBD2 matches 10 bases. CDR3 length: 15 residues. V dropped 5 bases and J dropped 7; count of bases not matched to a gene: 8. The germline CDR1 and CDR2 sequences are MNHEY and SVGAGI. CDR3 DNA: TGTGCCAGCAGTAACCCTAGCGGGAGTTCGAATGAGCAGTTCTTC. Translated: CASSNPSGSSNEQFF.

The J gene is TRBJ2-1, the V gene TRBV6-2 or TRBV6-3, with a possible D match to TRBD1 (5 bases). There are 12 residues in the CDR3. V lost 5 bases and J 5 bases, leaving 7 bases between the germline ends. Germline-derived CDR1 and CDR2 are MNHEY and SVGEGT. The DNA for the CDR3 is TGTGCCAGCAGTCCAGGGAACAATGAGCAGTTCTTC. It specifies CASSPGNNEQFF.

The rearrangement uses TRBV28 and TRBJ2-5, with D possibly TRBD2 on 6 matching bases. The V end lost 5 bases, the J end lost 5 bases, and 12 bases lay between the germline ends. CDR1 MDHEN and CDR2 SYDVKM come from the germline V gene. This CDR3 is built from 13 residues. The CDR3 DNA follows: TGTGCCAGCAGTACGGGAGTCCTGGAGACCCAGTACTTC. Translated: CASSTGVLETQYF.

The rearrangement links TRBV7-8 to TRBJ2-5, with D maybe TRBD1 (7 bases). V shed 3 bases and J shed 5 bases, with 13 bases lying between them. Germline V gene lookup returns CDR1 SGHVS and CDR2 FQNEAQ. CDR3 length: 14 residues. CDR3 in amino acids: CASSFQGGLETQYF. The CDR3 DNA is TGTGCCAGCAGCTTCCAGGGGGGATTGGAGACCCAGTACTTC. Drawing the rest from reference TRBV7-8 and TRBJ2-5, the complete variable domain is GAGVSQSPRYKVAKRGQDVALRCDPISGHVSLFWYQQALGQGPEFLTYFQNEAQLDKSGLPSDRFFAERPEGSVSTLKIQRTQQEDSAVYLCASSFQGGLETQYFGPGTRLLVL.

The CDR3 sequence is CASSVAGQGDTQYF. The CDR3 nucleotides read TGTGCCAGCAGCGTAGCGGGCCAGGGGGATACGCAGTATTTT. The chain has TRBV9 and TRBJ2-3; weak D call: TRBD1 (6 bases). CDR3 length: 14 amino acids. Per the germline V gene, CDR1 is SGDLS and CDR2 is YYNGEE. Trimming removed 0 bases at V and 6 bases at J, with 11 bases between.

This rearrangement joins TRBV6-5 to TRBJ2-3; 9 bases agree with TRBD2. Germline V gives CDR1 MNHEY, CDR2 SVGAGI. The V segment lost 6 bases and the J segment 5 bases; nucleotides outside the gene matches: 9. The CDR3 sequence is 15 residues long. CDR3 amino acids: CASSRSGRSGDTQYF. In DNA, the CDR3 is TGTGCCAGCAGCCGTAGCGGGAGAAGTGGAGATACGCAGTATTTT.

This clone has only one observation. The chain employs TRBV10-3 and TRBJ2-1; perhaps TRBD2 as D (6 bases). Germline values: CDR1 ENHRY, CDR2 SYGVKD. Trimming pared 0 bases from V and 6 bases from J, leaving 9 bases between. The CDR3 covers 14 residues. This chain's CDR3 is CAISESTTSNEQFF. CDR3 DNA: TGTGCCATCAGTGAGTCGACGACTAGCAATGAGCAGTTCTTC.